One sample yielded the 14 T cell receptor beta chains listed below, sequenced in a study of control samples from healthy donors and cancer patients. The table came from immunoSEQ multiplex PCR; TCRdb's copy has only in-frame clones and leaves some out. The table shows around 80,000 clones, with around nine tenths occurring only once. The sequenced sample consisted of blood. Every receptor here comes from a woman between 45 and 60 years old in good health.

V usage is TRBV30 and J usage is TRBJ1-1; D unresolved. V was clipped by 2 bases and J by 6 bases, with 10 bases between them. This CDR3 region has 12 residues. Germline V lookup: CDR1 GTSNPN, CDR2 SVGIG (reference sequence). This CDR3 reads CAWSFGGAEAFF. The DNA of the CDR3 is TGTGCCTGGAGTTTTGGAGGCGCTGAAGCTTTCTTT.

The chain joins TRBV18 to TRBJ2-3, with 7 bases that match TRBD1. This CDR3 is built from 16 residues. V dropped 3 bases and J dropped 1; count of bases not matched to a gene: 7. Looked up from germline, CDR1 is KGHSH and CDR2 is LQKENI. DNA of the CDR3: TGTGCCAGCTCACCGAAACAGGGGATTGGCACAGATACGCAGTATTTT. Its protein is CASSPKQGIGTDTQYF.

DNA of the CDR3: TGCGCCAGCAGCCGGTCCGGGGAAAATGAGCAGTTCTTC. Translated: CASSRSGENEQFF. This chain uses TRBV5-1 with TRBJ2-1; D may be TRBD2 (5 bases). Between the trimmed V and J ends, which lost 4 bases and 7 bases, there was a span of 12 bases. The CDR3 is made up of 13 amino acids. Germline CDR1 is SGHRS and CDR2 is YFSETQ.

This clone was recorded once. The rearrangement links TRBV20-1 to TRBJ2-7; D remains ambiguous. The CDR3 covers 15 residues. CDR1 is DFQATT, CDR2 SNEGSKA, per germline (reference sequence). Trimming shortened V by 3 bases and J by 1 base, and 16 bases separated the two germline ends. Here the CDR3 DNA reads TGCAGTGCTAGTTCGCTCTTGGAAGGGTCCTACGAGCAGTACTTC. This sequence encodes CSASSLLEGSYEQYF.

The chain joins TRBV11-2 to TRBJ2-1, with unresolved D. The CDR3 extends over 15 amino acids. Trimming left V 4 bases short and J 2 bases short, with 12 bases between. CDR1 SGHAT and CDR2 FQNNGV come from the germline V gene. CDR3 DNA: TGTGCCAGCAGCTCTGGAAGTTTTGCCTACAATGAGCAGTTCTTC. Protein product: CASSSGSFAYNEQFF.

The chain couples TRBV6-6 to TRBJ2-7; 10 nucleotides line up with TRBD1. From germline, CDR1 is MNHNY and CDR2 SVGAGI (reference sequence). The CDR3 is 14 amino acids. V was clipped by 2 bases and J by 3 bases; unmatched bases: 1. The CDR3 is CASSYGTGVYEQYF. The CDR3 DNA is TGTGCCAGCAGTTACGGGACAGGGGTCTACGAGCAGTACTTC.

The chain employs TRBV6-5 and TRBJ1-3; no clear D. Trimming left V 6 bases short and J 1 base short, with 13 bases between. The V gene's germline CDR1 is MNHEY and CDR2 SVGAGI. The CDR3 totals 15 residues. CDR3 nucleotide sequence: TGTGCCAGCAGCTCTACACGGGTATCTGGAAACACCATATATTTT. Its protein is CASSSTRVSGNTIYF.

This clone showed up just a few times. The V gene is TRBV28, the J gene TRBJ1-3; perhaps TRBD1 as D (6 bases). The CDR3 is made up of 14 amino acids. V was pared by 6 bases and J by 8 bases, with 17 bases between. Germline V CDR1 and CDR2: MDHEN, SYDVKM. CDR3: CASSLGGIRDTIYF. The DNA of the CDR3 is TGTGCCAGCAGCCTAGGGGGGATCAGGGACACCATATATTTT.

The chain uses TRBV5-1 and TRBJ2-3, with 10 nucleotides matching TRBD2. This CDR3 region has 14 residues. J lost 9 bases, V lost 6 bases, and 10 bases had no gene match. Germline values: CDR1 SGHRS, CDR2 YFSETQ. This CDR3 is CASKVAGGSRTQYF. The DNA of the CDR3 is TGCGCCAGCAAGGTAGCGGGGGGTTCGAGGACGCAGTATTTT.

The chain recombines TRBV10-3 with TRBJ2-7; TRBD1 matches at 8 bases. The V gene end was trimmed by 3 bases and the J gene end by 5 bases; junction bases not matched to a gene: 6. The CDR3 is made up of 14 amino acids. Looked up from germline, CDR1 is ENHRY and CDR2 is SYGVKD. The CDR3 DNA follows: TGTGCCATCAGTGAAAAGACAGGGGTGAACGAGCAGTACTTC. This encodes CAISEKTGVNEQYF.

The chain recombines TRBV5-1 with TRBJ2-1; 11 bases align to TRBD2. The V gene end was trimmed by 4 bases and the J gene end by 5 bases; junction bases not matched to a gene: 5. Germline assignment: CDR1 SGHRS and CDR2 YFSETQ. This CDR3 is 15 amino acids long. The CDR3 here is CASSQLAGADNEQFF. The CDR3 DNA sequence: TGCGCCAGCAGCCAACTAGCGGGAGCGGACAATGAGCAGTTCTTC.

J is TRBJ1-4 and V is TRBV15; TRBD1 matches 9 bases. There are 15 residues in the CDR3. CDR1 and CDR2 (germline): LNHNV, YYDKDF (reference sequence). Losses at the gene ends were 2 bases for V and 5 bases for J; bases not matched to a gene: 3. CDR3 sequence: CATSRPGTGNEKLFF. As DNA, the CDR3 is TGTGCCACCAGCAGACCCGGGACAGGGAATGAAAAACTGTTTTTT.

The J gene is TRBJ1-5, the V gene TRBV19, with 9 positions matching TRBD1. Trimming took 4 bases from V and 5 from J; bases not matched to a gene: 6. The germline V gene has CDR1 LNHDA and CDR2 SQIVND (reference sequence). The CDR3 runs 15 residues. CDR3 DNA: TGTGCCAGTAGTAAAGGGGACAGGGATGATCAGCCCCAGCATTTT. Translation: CASSKGDRDDQPQHF.

This chain joins TRBV27 and TRBJ2-1; D is undetermined. The germline CDR1 and CDR2 sequences are MNHEY and SMNVEV (reference sequence). Trimming took 6 bases from V and 5 from J, leaving 5 bases between them. The CDR3 totals 11 residues. CDR3 coding DNA: TGTGCCAGCAGCAGAGACAATGAGCAGTTCTTC. The encoded protein is CASSRDNEQFF.